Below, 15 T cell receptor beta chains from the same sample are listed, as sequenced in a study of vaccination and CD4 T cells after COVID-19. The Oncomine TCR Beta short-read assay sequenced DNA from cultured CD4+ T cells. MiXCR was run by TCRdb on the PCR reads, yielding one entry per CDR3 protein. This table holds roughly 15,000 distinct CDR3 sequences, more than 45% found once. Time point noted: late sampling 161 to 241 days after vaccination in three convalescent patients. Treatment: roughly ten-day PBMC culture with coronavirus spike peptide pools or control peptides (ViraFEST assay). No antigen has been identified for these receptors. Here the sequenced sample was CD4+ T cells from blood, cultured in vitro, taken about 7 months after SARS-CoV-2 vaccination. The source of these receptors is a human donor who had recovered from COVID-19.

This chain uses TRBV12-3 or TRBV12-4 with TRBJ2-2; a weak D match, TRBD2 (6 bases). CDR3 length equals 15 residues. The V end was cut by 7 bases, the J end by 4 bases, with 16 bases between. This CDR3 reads CASTDPGETTGELFF. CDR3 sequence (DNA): TGTGCCAGCACTGACCCGGGGGAGACCACCGGGGAGCTGTTTTTT.

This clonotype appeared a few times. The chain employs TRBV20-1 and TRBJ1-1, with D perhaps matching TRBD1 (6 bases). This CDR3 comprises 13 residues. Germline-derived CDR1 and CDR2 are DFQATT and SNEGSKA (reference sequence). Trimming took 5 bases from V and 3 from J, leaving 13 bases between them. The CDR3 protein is CSAPDRGDTEAFF. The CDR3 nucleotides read TGCAGTGCTCCGGACAGAGGGGACACTGAAGCTTTCTTT.

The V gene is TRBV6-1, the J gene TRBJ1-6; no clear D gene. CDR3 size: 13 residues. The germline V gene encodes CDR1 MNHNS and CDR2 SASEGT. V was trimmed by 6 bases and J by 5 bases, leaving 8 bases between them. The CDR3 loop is CASRQPNNSPLHF. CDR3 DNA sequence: TGTGCCAGCAGACAGCCAAATAATTCACCCCTCCACTTT.

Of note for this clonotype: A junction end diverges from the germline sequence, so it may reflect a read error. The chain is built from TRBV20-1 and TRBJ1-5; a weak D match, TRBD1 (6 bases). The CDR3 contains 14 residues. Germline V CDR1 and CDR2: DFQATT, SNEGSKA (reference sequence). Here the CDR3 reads CSASRGVSNQPQHF. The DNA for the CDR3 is TGCAGTGCTAGCAGGGGCGTCAGCAATCAGCCTCAGCATTTT.

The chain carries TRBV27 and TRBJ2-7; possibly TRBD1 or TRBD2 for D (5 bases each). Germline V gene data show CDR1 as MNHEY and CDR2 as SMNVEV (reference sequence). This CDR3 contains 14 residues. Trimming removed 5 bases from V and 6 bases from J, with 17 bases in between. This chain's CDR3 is CASSRTGFRGEQYF. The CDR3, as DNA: TGTGCCAGCAGTCGCACGGGGTTTAGGGGCGAGCAGTACTTC.

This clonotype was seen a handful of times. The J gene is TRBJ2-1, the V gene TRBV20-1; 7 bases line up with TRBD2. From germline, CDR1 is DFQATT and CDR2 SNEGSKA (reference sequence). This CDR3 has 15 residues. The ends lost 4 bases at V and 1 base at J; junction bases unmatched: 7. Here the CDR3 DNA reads TGCAGTGCTAATGGTCCTAGCGGTTCCTACAATGAGCAGTTCTTC. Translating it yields CSANGPSGSYNEQFF.

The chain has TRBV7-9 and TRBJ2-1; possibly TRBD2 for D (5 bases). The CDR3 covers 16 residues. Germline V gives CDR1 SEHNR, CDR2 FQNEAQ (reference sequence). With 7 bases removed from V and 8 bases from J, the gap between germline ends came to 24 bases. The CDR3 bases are TGTGCCAGCAAACCTAAAGAATGGACTTTGGTCGATGAGCAGTTCTTC. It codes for CASKPKEWTLVDEQFF.

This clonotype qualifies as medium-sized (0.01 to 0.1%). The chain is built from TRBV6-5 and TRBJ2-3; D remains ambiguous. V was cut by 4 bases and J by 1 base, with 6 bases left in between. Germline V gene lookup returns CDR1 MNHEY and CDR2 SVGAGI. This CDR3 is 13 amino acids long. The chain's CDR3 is CASSSDGTDTQYF. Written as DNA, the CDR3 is TGTGCCAGCAGTTCCGACGGCACAGATACGCAGTATTTT.

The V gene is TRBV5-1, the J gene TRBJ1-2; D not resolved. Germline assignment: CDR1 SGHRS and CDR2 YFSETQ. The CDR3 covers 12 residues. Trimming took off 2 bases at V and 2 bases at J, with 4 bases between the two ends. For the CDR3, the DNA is TGCGCCAGCAGCTTAAAAAACTATGGCTACACCTTC. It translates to CASSLKNYGYTF.

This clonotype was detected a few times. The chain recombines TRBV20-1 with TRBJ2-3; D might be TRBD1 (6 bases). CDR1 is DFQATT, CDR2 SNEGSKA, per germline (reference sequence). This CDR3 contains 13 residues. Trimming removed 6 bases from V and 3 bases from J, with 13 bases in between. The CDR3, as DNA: TGCAGTGCGGCCGGACAGCCAACAGATACGCAGTATTTT. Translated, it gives CSAAGQPTDTQYF.

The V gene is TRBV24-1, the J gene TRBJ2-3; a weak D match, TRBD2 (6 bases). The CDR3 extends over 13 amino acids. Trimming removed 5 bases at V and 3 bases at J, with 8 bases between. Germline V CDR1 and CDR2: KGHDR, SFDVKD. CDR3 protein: CATSGGATDTQYF. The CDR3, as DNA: TGTGCCACCAGTGGCGGGGCTACAGATACGCAGTATTTT.

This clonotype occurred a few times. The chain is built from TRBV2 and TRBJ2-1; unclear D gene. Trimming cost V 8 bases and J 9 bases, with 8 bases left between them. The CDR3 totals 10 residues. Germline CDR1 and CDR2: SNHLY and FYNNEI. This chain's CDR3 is CASRLGEQFF. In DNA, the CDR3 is TGTGCCAGCCGTCTAGGTGAGCAGTTCTTC.

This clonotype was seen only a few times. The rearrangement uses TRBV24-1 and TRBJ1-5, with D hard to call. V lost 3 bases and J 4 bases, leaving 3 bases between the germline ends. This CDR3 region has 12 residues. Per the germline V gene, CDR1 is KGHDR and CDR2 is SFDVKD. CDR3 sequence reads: CATSDENQPQHF. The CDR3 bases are TGTGCCACCAGTGATGAGAATCAGCCCCAGCATTTT.

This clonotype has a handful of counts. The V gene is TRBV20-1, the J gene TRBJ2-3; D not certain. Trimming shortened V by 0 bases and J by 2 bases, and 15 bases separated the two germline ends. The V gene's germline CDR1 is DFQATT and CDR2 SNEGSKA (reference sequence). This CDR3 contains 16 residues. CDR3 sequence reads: CSARDHHRGVTDTQYF. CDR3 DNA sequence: TGCAGTGCTAGAGATCATCACCGAGGTGTCACAGATACGCAGTATTTT.

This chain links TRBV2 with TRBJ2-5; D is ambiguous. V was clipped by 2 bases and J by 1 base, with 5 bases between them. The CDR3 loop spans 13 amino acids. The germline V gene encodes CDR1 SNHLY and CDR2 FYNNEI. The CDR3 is CASSELVQETQYF. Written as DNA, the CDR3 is TGTGCCAGCAGTGAACTAGTCCAAGAGACCCAGTACTTC.